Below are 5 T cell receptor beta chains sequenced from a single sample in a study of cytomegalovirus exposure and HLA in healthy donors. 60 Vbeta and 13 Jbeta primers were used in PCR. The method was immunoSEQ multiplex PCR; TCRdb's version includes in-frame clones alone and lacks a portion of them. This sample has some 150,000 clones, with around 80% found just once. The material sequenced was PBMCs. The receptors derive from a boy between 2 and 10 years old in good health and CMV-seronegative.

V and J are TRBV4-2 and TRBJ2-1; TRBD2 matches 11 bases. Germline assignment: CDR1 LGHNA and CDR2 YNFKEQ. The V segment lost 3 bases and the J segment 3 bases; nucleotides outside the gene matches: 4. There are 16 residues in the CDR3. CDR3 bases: TGTGCCAGCAGCCAGCCGGGACTAGCGGACTACAATGAGCAGTTCTTC. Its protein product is CASSQPGLADYNEQFF.

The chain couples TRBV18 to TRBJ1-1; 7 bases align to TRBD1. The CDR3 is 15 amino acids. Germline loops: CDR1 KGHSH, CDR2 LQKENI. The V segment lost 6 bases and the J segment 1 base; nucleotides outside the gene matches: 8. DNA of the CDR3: TGTGCCAGCTCCCAAAACCGGGACAGGAACACTGAAGCTTTCTTT. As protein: CASSQNRDRNTEAFF.

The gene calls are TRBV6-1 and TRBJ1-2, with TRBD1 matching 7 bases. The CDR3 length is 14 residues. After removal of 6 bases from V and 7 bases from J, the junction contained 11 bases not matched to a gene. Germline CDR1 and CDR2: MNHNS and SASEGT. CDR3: CASSLAPGGSGYTF. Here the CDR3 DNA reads TGTGCCAGCAGCTTGGCTCCAGGGGGGTCTGGCTACACCTTC.

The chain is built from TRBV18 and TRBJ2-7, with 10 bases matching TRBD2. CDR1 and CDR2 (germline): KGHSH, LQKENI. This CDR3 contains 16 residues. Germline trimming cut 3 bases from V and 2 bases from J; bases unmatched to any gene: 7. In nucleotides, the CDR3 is TGTGCCAGCTCACCCGGACTAGCGGAAGATCCCTACGAGCAGTACTTC. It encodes CASSPGLAEDPYEQYF.

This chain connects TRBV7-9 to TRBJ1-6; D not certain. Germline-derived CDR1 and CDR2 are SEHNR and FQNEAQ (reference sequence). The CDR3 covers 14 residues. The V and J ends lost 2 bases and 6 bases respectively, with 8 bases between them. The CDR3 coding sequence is TGTGCCAGCAGCTTAACACAGATTAATTCACCCCTCCACTTT. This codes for CASSLTQINSPLHF. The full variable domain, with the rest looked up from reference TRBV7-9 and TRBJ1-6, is DTGVSQNPRHKITKRGQNVTFRCDPISEHNRLYWYRQTLGQGPEFLTYFQNEAQLEKSRLLSDRFSAERPKGSFSTLEIQRTEQGDSAMYLCASSLTQINSPLHFGNGTRLTVT.